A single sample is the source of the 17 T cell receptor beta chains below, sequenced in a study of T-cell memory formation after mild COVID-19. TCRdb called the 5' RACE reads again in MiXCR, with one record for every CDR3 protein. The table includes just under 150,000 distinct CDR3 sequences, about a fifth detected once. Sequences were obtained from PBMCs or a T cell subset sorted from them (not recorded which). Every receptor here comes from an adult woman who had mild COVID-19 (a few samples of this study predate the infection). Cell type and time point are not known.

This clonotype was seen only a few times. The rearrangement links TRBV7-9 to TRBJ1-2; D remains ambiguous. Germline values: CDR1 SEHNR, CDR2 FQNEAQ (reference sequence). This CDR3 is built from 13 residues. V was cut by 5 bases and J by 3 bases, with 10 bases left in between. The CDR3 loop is CASSGNLDYGYTF. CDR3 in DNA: TGTGCCAGCAGCGGGAACCTGGACTATGGCTACACCTTC.

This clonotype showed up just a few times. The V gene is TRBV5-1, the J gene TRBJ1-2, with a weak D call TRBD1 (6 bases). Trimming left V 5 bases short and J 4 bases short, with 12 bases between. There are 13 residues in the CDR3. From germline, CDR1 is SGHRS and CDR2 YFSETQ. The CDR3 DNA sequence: TGCGCCAGCAGGTCGACAGGAACCTATGGCTACACCTTC. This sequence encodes CASRSTGTYGYTF.

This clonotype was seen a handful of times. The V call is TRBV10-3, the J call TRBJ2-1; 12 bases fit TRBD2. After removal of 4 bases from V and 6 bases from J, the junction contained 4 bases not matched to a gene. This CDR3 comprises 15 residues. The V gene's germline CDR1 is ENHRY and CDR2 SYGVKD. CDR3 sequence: CAISVGLAGTNEQFF. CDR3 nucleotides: TGTGCCATCAGTGTCGGACTAGCGGGGACCAATGAGCAGTTCTTC.

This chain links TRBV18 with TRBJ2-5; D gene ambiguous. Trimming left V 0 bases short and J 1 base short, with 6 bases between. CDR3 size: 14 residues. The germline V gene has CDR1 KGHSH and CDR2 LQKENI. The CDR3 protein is CASSPPELQETQYF. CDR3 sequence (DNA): TGTGCCAGCTCACCACCAGAGCTCCAAGAGACCCAGTACTTC. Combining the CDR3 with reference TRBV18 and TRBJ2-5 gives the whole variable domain NAGVMQNPRHLVRRRGQEARLRCSPMKGHSHVYWYRQLPEEGLKFMVYLQKENIIDESGMPKERFSAEFPKEGPSILRIQQVVRGDSAAYFCASSPPELQETQYFGPGTRLLVL.

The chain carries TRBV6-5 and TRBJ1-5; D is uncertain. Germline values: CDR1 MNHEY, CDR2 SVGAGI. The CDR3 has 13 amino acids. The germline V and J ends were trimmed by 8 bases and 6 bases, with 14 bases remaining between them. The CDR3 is CASALEYRQPQHF. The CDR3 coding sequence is TGTGCCAGCGCCCTGGAATATCGTCAGCCCCAGCATTTT.

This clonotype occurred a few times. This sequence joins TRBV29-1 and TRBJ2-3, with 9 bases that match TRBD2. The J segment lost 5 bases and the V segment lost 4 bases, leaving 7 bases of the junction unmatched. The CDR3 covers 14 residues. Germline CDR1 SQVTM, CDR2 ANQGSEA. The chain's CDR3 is CSVVRGRAIDTQYF. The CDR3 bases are TGCAGCGTTGTCCGCGGGAGGGCCATAGATACGCAGTATTTT.

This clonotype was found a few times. The CDR3 loop reads CSVGALAGVGDEQFF. The DNA for the CDR3 is TGCAGCGTTGGCGCCCTAGCGGGGGTTGGGGATGAGCAGTTCTTC. The chain carries TRBV29-1 and TRBJ2-1; 10 nucleotides align to TRBD2. The CDR3 is made up of 15 amino acids. Trimming at V came to 4 bases and at J to 8 bases, leaving 11 bases not matched to a gene. The germline CDR1 and CDR2 sequences are SQVTM and ANQGSEA.

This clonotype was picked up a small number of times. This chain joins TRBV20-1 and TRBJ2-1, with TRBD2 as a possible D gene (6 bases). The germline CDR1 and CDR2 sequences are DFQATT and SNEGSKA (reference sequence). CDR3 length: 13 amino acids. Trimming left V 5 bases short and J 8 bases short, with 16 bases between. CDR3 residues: CSAPRAGRDEQFF. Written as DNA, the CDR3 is TGCAGTGCTCCCCGAGCGGGCAGAGATGAGCAGTTCTTC.

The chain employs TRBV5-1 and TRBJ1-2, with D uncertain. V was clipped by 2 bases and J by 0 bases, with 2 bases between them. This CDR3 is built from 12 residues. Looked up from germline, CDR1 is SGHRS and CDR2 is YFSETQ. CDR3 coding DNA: TGCGCCAGCAGCTTAACTAACTATGGCTACACCTTC. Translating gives CASSLTNYGYTF.

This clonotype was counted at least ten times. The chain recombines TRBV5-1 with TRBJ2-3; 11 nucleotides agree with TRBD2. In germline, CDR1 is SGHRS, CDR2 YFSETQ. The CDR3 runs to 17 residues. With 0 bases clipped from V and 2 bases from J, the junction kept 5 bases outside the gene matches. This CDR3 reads CASSLEASGGPTDTQYF. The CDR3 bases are TGCGCCAGCAGCTTGGAGGCTAGCGGGGGGCCCACAGATACGCAGTATTTT.

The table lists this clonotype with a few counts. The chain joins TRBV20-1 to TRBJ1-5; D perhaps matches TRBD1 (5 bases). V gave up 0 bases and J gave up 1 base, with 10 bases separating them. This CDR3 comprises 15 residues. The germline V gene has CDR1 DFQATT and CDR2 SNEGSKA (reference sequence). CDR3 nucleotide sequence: TGCAGTGCTAGAGACCGGGACCCAAGCAATCAGCCCCAGCATTTT. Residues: CSARDRDPSNQPQHF.

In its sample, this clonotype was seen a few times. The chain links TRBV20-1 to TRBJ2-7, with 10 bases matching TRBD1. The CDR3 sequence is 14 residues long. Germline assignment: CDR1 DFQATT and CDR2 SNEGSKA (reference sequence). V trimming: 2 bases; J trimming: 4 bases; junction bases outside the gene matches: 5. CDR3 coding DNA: TGCAGTGCTAGAACCGGGACAGGGGTTTACGAGCAGTACTTC. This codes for CSARTGTGVYEQYF.

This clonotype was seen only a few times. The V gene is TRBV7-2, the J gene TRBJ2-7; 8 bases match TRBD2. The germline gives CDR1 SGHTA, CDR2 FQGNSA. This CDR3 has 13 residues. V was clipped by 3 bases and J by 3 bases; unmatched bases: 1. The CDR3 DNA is TGTGCCAGCAGCTTTAGCGGGGTCTACGAGCAGTACTTC. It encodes CASSFSGVYEQYF.

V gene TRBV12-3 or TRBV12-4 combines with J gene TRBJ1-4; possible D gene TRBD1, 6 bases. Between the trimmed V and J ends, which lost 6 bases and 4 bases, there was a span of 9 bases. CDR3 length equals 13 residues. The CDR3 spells CASRDSLNEKLFF. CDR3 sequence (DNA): TGTGCCAGCAGGGACAGTCTTAATGAAAAACTGTTTTTT.

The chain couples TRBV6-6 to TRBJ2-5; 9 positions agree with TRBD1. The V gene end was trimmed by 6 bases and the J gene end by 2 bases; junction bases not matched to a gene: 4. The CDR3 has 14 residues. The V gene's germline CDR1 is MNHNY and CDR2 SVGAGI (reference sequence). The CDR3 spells CASRSQGAQETQYF. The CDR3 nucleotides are TGTGCCAGCAGATCACAGGGGGCTCAAGAGACCCAGTACTTC.

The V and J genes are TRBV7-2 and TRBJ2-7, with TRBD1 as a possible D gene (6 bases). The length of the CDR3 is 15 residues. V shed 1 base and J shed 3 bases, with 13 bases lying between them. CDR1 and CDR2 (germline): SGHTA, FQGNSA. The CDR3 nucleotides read TGTGCCAGCAGCTTAGATGGGACATCTTACTACGAGCAGTACTTC. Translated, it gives CASSLDGTSYYEQYF.

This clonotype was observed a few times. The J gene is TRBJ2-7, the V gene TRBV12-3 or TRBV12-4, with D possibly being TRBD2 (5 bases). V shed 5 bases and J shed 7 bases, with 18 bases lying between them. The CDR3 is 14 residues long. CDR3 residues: CASSLELGRREQYF. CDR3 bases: TGTGCCAGCAGTCTTGAACTAGGACGTAGGGAGCAGTACTTC.